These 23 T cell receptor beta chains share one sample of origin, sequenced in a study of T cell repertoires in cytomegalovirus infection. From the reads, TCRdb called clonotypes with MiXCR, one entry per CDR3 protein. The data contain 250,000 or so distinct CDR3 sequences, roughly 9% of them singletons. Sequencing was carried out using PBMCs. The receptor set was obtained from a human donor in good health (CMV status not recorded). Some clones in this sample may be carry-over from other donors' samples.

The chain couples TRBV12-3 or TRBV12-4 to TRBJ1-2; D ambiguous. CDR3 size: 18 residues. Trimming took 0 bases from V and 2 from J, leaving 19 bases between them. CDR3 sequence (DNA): TGTGCCAGCAGTTTAGCGCCAGTCAGGCGGATTCAAAACTATGGCTACACCTTC. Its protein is CASSLAPVRRIQNYGYTF.

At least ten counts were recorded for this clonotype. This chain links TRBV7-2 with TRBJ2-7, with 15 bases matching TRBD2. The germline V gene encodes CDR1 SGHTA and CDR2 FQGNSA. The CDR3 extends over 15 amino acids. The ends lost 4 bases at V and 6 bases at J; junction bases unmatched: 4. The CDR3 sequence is CASSWGLAGGSEQYF. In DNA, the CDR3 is TGTGCCAGCAGCTGGGGACTAGCGGGAGGATCCGAGCAGTACTTC.

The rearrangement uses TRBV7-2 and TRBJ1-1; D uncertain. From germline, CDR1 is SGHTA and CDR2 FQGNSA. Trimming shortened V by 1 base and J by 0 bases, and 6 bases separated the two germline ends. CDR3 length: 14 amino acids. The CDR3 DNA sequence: TGTGCCAGCAGCTTAGACGCACTGAACACTGAAGCTTTCTTT. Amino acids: CASSLDALNTEAFF.

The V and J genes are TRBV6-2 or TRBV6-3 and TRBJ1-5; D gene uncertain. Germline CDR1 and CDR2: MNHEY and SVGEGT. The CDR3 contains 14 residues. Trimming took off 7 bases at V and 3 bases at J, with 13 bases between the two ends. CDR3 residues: CASTPDGLNQPQHF. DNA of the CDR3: TGTGCCAGCACCCCCGACGGACTCAATCAGCCCCAGCATTTT.

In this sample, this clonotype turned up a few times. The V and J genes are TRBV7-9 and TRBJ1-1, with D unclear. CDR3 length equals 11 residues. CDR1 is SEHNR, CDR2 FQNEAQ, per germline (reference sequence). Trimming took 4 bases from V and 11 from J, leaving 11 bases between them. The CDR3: CASSSYSVAFF. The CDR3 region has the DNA TGTGCCAGCAGCTCCTACAGTGTCGCTTTCTTT.

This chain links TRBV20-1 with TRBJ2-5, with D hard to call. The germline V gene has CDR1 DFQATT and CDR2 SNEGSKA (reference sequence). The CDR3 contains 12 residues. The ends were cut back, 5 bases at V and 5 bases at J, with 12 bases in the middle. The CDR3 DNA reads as TGCAGTGCTCCGGTGAATAGGGAGACCCAGTACTTC. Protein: CSAPVNRETQYF.

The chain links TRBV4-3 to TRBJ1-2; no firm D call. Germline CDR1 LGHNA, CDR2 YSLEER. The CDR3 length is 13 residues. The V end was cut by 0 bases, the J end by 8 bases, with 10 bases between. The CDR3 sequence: CASSQDIGRGYTF. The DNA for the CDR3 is TGCGCCAGCAGCCAAGATATCGGGAGGGGCTACACCTTC.

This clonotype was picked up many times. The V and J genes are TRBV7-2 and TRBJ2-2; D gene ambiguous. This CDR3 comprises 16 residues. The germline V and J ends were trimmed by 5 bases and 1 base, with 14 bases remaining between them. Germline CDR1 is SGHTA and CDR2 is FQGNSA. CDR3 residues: CASSRTGGWNTGELFF. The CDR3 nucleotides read TGTGCCAGCAGCCGGACCGGTGGATGGAACACCGGGGAGCTGTTTTTT.

The DNA for the CDR3 is TGTGCCAGCAGCTTAATATTCGGCCAGGTGGGGGGCACAGATACGCAGTATTTT. This encodes CASSLIFGQVGGTDTQYF. The chain carries TRBV7-2 and TRBJ2-3; D possibly uses TRBD1 or TRBD2 (5 bases each). This CDR3 is built from 18 residues. The germline V gene has CDR1 SGHTA and CDR2 FQGNSA. The V and J ends lost 2 bases and 1 base respectively, with 19 bases between them.

CDR3 sequence: CASSLADNTDTQYF. CDR3 nucleotide sequence: TGTGCCAGCAGCTTAGCGGACAACACAGATACGCAGTATTTT. The chain has TRBV7-9 and TRBJ2-3; possibly TRBD1 for D (5 bases). Germline lookup yields CDR1 SEHNR and CDR2 FQNEAQ (reference sequence). This CDR3 region has 14 residues. V lost 0 bases and J 2 bases, leaving 6 bases between the germline ends.

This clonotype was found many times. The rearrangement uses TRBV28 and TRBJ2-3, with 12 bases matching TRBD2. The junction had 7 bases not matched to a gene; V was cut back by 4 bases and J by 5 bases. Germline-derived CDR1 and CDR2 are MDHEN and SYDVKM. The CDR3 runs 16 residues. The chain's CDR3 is CASSSSSGGAGDTQYF. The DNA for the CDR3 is TGTGCCAGCAGTTCTTCTAGCGGGGGGGCGGGAGATACGCAGTATTTT.

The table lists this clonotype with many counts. The CDR3 is CASSPGEQQYF. As DNA, the CDR3 is TGCGCCAGCAGCCCCGGGGAACAGCAGTATTTT. The chain couples TRBV5-1 to TRBJ2-3; weak D call: TRBD2 (5 bases). Germline V gives CDR1 SGHRS, CDR2 YFSETQ. Trimming removed 4 bases from V and 11 bases from J, with 11 bases in between. The CDR3 has 11 residues.

This CDR3 is CATKRGGHPNYGYTF. CDR3 in DNA: TGTGCCACAAAGAGGGGTGGACACCCGAACTATGGCTACACCTTC. The chain combines TRBV28 with TRBJ1-2, with D possibly TRBD1 on 5 matching bases. Trimming removed 10 bases at V and 2 bases at J, with 20 bases between. The CDR3 extends over 15 amino acids. Germline V gives CDR1 MDHEN, CDR2 SYDVKM.

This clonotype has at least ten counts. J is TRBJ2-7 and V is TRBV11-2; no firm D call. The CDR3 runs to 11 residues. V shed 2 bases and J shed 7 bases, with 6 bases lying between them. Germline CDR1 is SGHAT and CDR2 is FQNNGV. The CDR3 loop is CASSLSPEQYF. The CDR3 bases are TGTGCCAGCAGCTTATCCCCAGAGCAGTACTTC.

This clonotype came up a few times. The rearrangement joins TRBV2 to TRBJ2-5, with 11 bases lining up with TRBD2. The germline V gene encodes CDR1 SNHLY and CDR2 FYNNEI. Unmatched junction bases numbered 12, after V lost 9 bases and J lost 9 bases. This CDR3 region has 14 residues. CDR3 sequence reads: CASTTSGASGAQYF. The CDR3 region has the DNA TGTGCCAGTACGACTAGCGGGGCCTCCGGGGCCCAGTACTTC.

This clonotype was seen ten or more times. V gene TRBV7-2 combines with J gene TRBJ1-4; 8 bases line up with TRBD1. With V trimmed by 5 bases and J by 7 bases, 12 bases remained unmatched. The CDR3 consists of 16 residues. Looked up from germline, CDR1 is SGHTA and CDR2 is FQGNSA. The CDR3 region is CASSRTWTGSSEKLFF. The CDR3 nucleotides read TGTGCCAGCAGCCGCACCTGGACAGGGTCAAGTGAAAAACTGTTTTTT.

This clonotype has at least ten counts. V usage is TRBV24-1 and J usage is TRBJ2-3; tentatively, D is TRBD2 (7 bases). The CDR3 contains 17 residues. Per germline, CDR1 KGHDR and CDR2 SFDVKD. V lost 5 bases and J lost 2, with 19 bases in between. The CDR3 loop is CATSALGGGRPTDTQYF. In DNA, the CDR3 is TGTGCCACCAGTGCCCTTGGGGGGGGCCGGCCCACAGATACGCAGTATTTT.

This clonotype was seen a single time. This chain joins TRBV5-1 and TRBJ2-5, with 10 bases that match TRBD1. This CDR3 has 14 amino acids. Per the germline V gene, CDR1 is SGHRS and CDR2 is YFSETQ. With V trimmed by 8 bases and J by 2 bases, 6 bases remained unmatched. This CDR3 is CASQTGGIQETQYF. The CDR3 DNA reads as TGCGCCAGTCAGACAGGGGGCATTCAAGAGACCCAGTACTTC.

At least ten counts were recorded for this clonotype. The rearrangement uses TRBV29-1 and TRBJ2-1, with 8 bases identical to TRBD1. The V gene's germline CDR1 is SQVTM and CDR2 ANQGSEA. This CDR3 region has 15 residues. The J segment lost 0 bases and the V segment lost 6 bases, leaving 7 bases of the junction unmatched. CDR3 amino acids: CSVSPGGSSYNEQFF. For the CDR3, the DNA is TGCAGCGTATCCCCAGGGGGCAGCTCCTACAATGAGCAGTTCTTC.

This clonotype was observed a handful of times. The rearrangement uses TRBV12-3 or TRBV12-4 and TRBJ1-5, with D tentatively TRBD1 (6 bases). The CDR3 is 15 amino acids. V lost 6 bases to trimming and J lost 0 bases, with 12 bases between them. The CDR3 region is CASRPGHISNQPQHF. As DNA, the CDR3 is TGTGCCAGCAGACCGGGACACATTAGCAATCAGCCCCAGCATTTT.

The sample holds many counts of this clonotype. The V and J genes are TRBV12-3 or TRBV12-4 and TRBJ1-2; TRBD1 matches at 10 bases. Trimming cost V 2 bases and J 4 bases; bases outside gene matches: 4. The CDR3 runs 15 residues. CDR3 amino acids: CASSLTGTGAYGYTF. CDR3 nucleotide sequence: TGTGCCAGCAGTTTAACTGGGACAGGGGCCTATGGCTACACCTTC.

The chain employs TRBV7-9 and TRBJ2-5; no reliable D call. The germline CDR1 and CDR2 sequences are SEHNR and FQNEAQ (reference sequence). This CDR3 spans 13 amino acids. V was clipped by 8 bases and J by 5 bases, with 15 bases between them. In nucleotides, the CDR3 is TGTGCCAGCGGCCCCCCTATGTTGGAGACCCAGTACTTC. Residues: CASGPPMLETQYF.

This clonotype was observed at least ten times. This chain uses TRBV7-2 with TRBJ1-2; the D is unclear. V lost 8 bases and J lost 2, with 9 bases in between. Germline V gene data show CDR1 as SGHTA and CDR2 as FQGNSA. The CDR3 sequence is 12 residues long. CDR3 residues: CASWDFNYGYTF. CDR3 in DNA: TGTGCCAGCTGGGATTTCAACTATGGCTACACCTTC.